This T cell receptor (beta chain) was captured in a study of T cell changes during pregnancy in multiple sclerosis. The trim removed 6 bases at V and 2 bases at J, leaving 16 bases unmatched. CDR1 is SEHNR and CDR2 is FQNEAQ in the germline V gene (reference sequence). The CDR3 length is 19 residues. Measured with immunoSEQ multiplex PCR; TCRdb has only the in-frame clones, and not every one. The sample has about 47,000 clones; around 90% are singletons. The chain recombines TRBV7-9 with TRBJ2-2; 9 nucleotides agree with TRBD2. This clonotype was obtained from a female donor with multiple sclerosis, enrolled in a pregnancy study. Sample: peripheral blood, taken in the first trimester of pregnancy. The DNA for the CDR3 is TGTGCCAGCAGTCAATCTCACCAGCTAGCGGGGCAAAACACCGGGGAGCTGTTTTTT. The encoded protein is CASSQSHQLAGQNTGELFF.